A single sample gave rise to the 29 T cell receptor beta chains below, sequenced in a study of molecular identifiers for immune sequencing clone quantification. TCRdb reanalysed the PCR reads using MiXCR and keeps one entry per CDR3 protein. The table shows hundreds of thousands of distinct CDR3 sequences, with less than 30% occurring only once. Sequencing was carried out using naive CD8+ T cells from blood, with Jurkat cell RNA spiked in. Subset meaning: FACS-sorted CD8+CD4-CCR7+CD45RA+ naive T cells. The source is a human donor in good health. Some libraries in this study had Jurkat cell RNA spiked in.

Worth noting for this clonotype: As the CDR3 is not closed by the conserved phenylalanine or tryptophan, this likely results from a read error. The chain is built from TRBV7-9 and TRBJ2-2; a weak D match, TRBD2 (5 bases). CDR3 length: 14 residues. CDR1 and CDR2 (germline): SEHNR, FQNEAQ (reference sequence). Trimming left V 5 bases short and J 3 bases short, with 10 bases between. Here the CDR3 DNA reads TGTGCCAGCAGCGCGACTACCTACACCGGGGAGCTGTTTCTT. Protein sequence: CASSATTYTGELFL.

The chain couples TRBV19 to TRBJ2-3; D is ambiguous. CDR1 is LNHDA and CDR2 is SQIVND in the germline V gene (reference sequence). The CDR3 is 15 amino acids. V lost 6 bases and J lost 5, with 18 bases in between. The chain's CDR3 is CASRVFVGAGDTQYF. DNA for the CDR3: TGTGCCAGTAGGGTTTTCGTGGGCGCCGGAGATACGCAGTATTTT.

In this sample, this clonotype turned up a few times. The rearrangement uses TRBV29-1 and TRBJ1-2, with D tentatively TRBD1 (6 bases). CDR1 is SQVTM, CDR2 ANQGSEA, per germline. Trimming left V 2 bases short and J 8 bases short, with 12 bases between. There are 12 residues in the CDR3. CDR3 in amino acids: CSVENGGWGYTF. DNA of the CDR3: TGCAGCGTTGAAAATGGGGGCTGGGGCTACACCTTC.

This chain links TRBV6-1 with TRBJ1-2; 8 bases are a match to TRBD1. There are 15 residues in the CDR3. The V and J ends lost 2 bases and 5 bases, in that order; junction bases with no gene match: 7. Germline V CDR1 and CDR2: MNHNS, SASEGT. The CDR3 coding sequence is TGTGCCAGCAGTGAATCGAACAGGGGGTCGTATGGCTACACCTTC. Its translation: CASSESNRGSYGYTF.

Turning to this clonotype: This could be a read error, since a much larger clone is one nucleotide away. The chain recombines TRBV7-9 with TRBJ2-3; 8 nucleotides align to TRBD2. Germline CDR1 reads SEHNR; CDR2 reads FQNEAQ (reference sequence). The CDR3 has 16 amino acids. V lost 5 bases and J lost 5; bases outside the gene matches: 12. CDR3 residues: CASSPPSGGAGDTQYF. CDR3 nucleotides: TGTGCCAGCAGCCCCCCGTCGGGGGGGGCGGGAGATACGCAGTATTTT.

This clonotype was seen repeatedly, ten times or more. The chain couples TRBV4-1 to TRBJ2-3; 12 positions match TRBD2. The CDR3 sequence is 17 residues long. CDR1 MGHRA and CDR2 YSYEKL come from the germline V gene. Trimming took 0 bases from V and 6 from J; bases not matched to a gene: 7. The CDR3: CASSQDRTSGIFDTQYF. In DNA form, the CDR3 reads TGCGCCAGCAGCCAAGATAGGACTAGCGGGATCTTCGATACGCAGTATTTT.

This clonotype was observed many times. The chain links TRBV27 to TRBJ2-3; D may be TRBD1 (6 bases). V lost 0 bases and J lost 4, with 8 bases in between. CDR3 length: 14 residues. Looked up from germline, CDR1 is MNHEY and CDR2 is SMNVEV (reference sequence). The DNA for the CDR3 is TGTGCCAGCAGTTTATCGGGGGCCTCAGATACGCAGTATTTT. As protein: CASSLSGASDTQYF.

Of note for this clonotype: A much larger clone sits a single nucleotide away, making a read error possible. DNA of the CDR3: TGTGCCAGCAGCTCGGGACTAGCGGCAGCCTACGAGCAGTTCTTC. Protein sequence: CASSSGLAAAYEQFF. The genes are TRBV7-9 and TRBJ2-7; 11 positions match TRBD2. The J call may be mistaken, given a closer DNA end match to TRBJ2-1. This CDR3 contains 15 residues. Germline CDR1 reads SEHNR; CDR2 reads FQNEAQ (reference sequence).

The rearrangement links TRBV27 to TRBJ1-5; possible D gene TRBD1, 5 bases. The germline V gene encodes CDR1 MNHEY and CDR2 SMNVEV (reference sequence). The CDR3 runs 14 residues. The V and J ends lost 5 bases and 4 bases respectively, with 12 bases between them. CDR3 in amino acids: CASSLKGLNQPQHF. The CDR3 DNA follows: TGTGCCAGCAGTCTGAAGGGGTTGAATCAGCCCCAGCATTTT.

This clonotype was seen repeatedly, ten times or more. The chain recombines TRBV7-8 with TRBJ2-1, with TRBD1 matching 10 bases. V lost 3 bases, J lost 8 bases, and 7 bases stayed unmatched. This CDR3 has 15 amino acids. Germline CDR1 reads SGHVS; CDR2 reads FQNEAQ. CDR3 sequence reads: CASSLPGQGTDEQFF. CDR3 nucleotides: TGTGCCAGCAGCTTGCCGGGACAGGGGACCGATGAGCAGTTCTTC.

In this sample, this clonotype turned up once. The rearrangement links TRBV13 to TRBJ2-3, with TRBD2 matching 8 bases. CDR3 length: 16 residues. After removal of 5 bases from V and 14 bases from J, the junction contained 21 bases not matched to a gene. Germline V CDR1 and CDR2: PRHDT, FYEKMQ (reference sequence). The CDR3 loop reads CASSSGLAGGPDPPYF. The CDR3 bases are TGTGCCAGCAGCAGCGGTCTAGCGGGCGGCCCCGATCCGCCGTATTTT.

This clonotype was observed a few times. The V and J genes are TRBV12-3 or TRBV12-4 and TRBJ1-2; a possible D gene is TRBD1 (5 bases). The V end lost 1 base, the J end lost 0 bases, and 18 bases lay between the germline ends. CDR3 length: 18 amino acids. The CDR3 sequence: CASSLDRFGISANYGYTF. In nucleotides, the CDR3 is TGTGCCAGCAGTTTAGACAGGTTTGGGATTTCAGCTAACTATGGCTACACCTTC.

As concerns this clonotype: One base away lies a much larger clone, so this may be a sequencing read error. This chain connects TRBV12-5 to TRBJ2-5; 7 positions agree with TRBD1. The CDR3 has 19 residues. Germline V gene data show CDR1 as LGHNT and CDR2 as FRNRAP. DNA of the CDR3: TGTGCTAGTGGTTTGGGCAGTACCCGACAGGGACAGTACCAAGAGACCCAGAACTTC. Amino acid sequence: CASGLGSTRQGQYQETQNF.

Notes on this clonotype: One end of the junction is discordant with germline, which a read error may explain. CDR3 sequence (DNA): TGCAGTGCTAGAGTACTAGCGGGAGAATACGAGCGGTACTTC. Protein product: CSARVLAGEYERYF. The chain joins TRBV20-1 to TRBJ2-7; TRBD2 aligns across 11 bases. The CDR3 runs 14 residues. The germline V gene encodes CDR1 DFQATT and CDR2 SNEGSKA (reference sequence).

Of note for this clonotype: A read error is possible here, since a much larger clone lies one base away. The genes are TRBV6-2 or TRBV6-3 and TRBJ1-1, with a tentative D call TRBD1 (5 bases). The CDR3 has 14 residues. Germline CDR1 MNHEY, CDR2 SVGEGT. CDR3 protein: CATSYYRTNTEAFF. Here the CDR3 DNA reads TGTGCCACCAGTTATTACAGGACAAACACTGAAGCTTTCTTT.

The V call is TRBV20-1, the J call TRBJ1-1; D is ambiguous. With 0 bases removed from V and 0 bases from J, the gap between germline ends came to 11 bases. This CDR3 has 15 amino acids. Germline V lookup: CDR1 DFQATT, CDR2 SNEGSKA (reference sequence). The DNA of the CDR3 is TGCAGTGCTAGAGATTACGAAAGTTTGAACACTGAAGCTTTCTTT. The encoded protein is CSARDYESLNTEAFF.

There are a few counts of this clonotype. A read error may be the cause here, since a much bigger clone is one base away. The chain recombines TRBV28 with TRBJ2-7, with D maybe TRBD2 (6 bases). In germline, CDR1 is MDHEN, CDR2 SYDVKM. The V gene lost 8 bases and the J gene lost 9 bases, with 20 bases spanning the gap. This CDR3 is built from 13 residues. Written as DNA, the CDR3 is TGTGCCAGCGGGACGGGACTTGGCCCCGGGCAGTACTTC. Protein sequence: CASGTGLGPGQYF.

V is TRBV18 and J is TRBJ1-2, with unresolved D. The CDR3 has 16 residues. Germline assignment: CDR1 KGHSH and CDR2 LQKENI. Trimming pared 2 bases from V and 0 bases from J, leaving 13 bases between. Written as DNA, the CDR3 is TGTGCCAGCTCACCAATCGTCCAGCCATCTAACTATGGCTACACCTTC. Translated: CASSPIVQPSNYGYTF.

Points on this clonotype: A much larger clone lies one base from this, so it may be a read error. The chain combines TRBV19 with TRBJ2-2, with D perhaps given as TRBD1 or TRBD2 (5 bases each). The CDR3 spans 17 residues. Per germline, CDR1 LNHDA and CDR2 SQIVND (reference sequence). The CDR3 region has the DNA TGTGCCAGTAGTATTAAGTTTCAGGGCCTGCTAGCCGGGGAGCTGTTGTTT. It translates to CASSIKFQGLLAGELLF.

This clonotype was found a few times. The rearrangement links TRBV6-4 to TRBJ2-7; D is possibly TRBD1 (6 bases). V shed 10 bases and J shed 0 bases, with 13 bases lying between them. The CDR3 runs 13 residues. CDR1 MRHNA and CDR2 SNTAGT come from the germline V gene. CDR3 sequence (DNA): TGTGCCACCCATGGGGACACCTCCTACGAGCAGTACTTC. Translated, it gives CATHGDTSYEQYF.

The chain links TRBV6-5 to TRBJ2-7; 9 positions match TRBD1. V trimming: 6 bases; J trimming: 6 bases; junction bases outside the gene matches: 9. The CDR3 covers 14 residues. Germline V CDR1 and CDR2: MNHEY, SVGAGI. The CDR3 is CASSLGQGTSEQYF. The CDR3 region has the DNA TGTGCCAGCAGCCTCGGACAGGGGACCTCCGAGCAGTACTTC.

The chain couples TRBV11-2 to TRBJ1-1; a weak D match, TRBD1 (5 bases). The CDR3 is 16 residues long. Trimming shortened V by 4 bases and J by 1 base, and 16 bases separated the two germline ends. Germline V gene lookup returns CDR1 SGHAT and CDR2 FQNNGV. The CDR3 DNA is TGTGCCAGCAGCTCCCTCGGGGGGGGTCAGAACACTGAAGCTTTCTTT. It is translated as CASSSLGGGQNTEAFF. The full variable domain, in which reference TRBV11-2 and TRBJ1-1 provide the parts outside the CDR3, is EAGVAQSPRYKIIEKRQSVAFWCNPISGHATLYWYQQILGQGPKLLIQFQNNGVVDDSQLPKDRFSAERLKGVDSTLKIQPAKLEDSAVYLCASSSLGGGQNTEAFFGQGTRLTVV.

As regards this clonotype: Possible read error: a much larger clone is one base away. This rearrangement joins TRBV20-1 to TRBJ2-3, with D perhaps TRBD2 (5 bases). The V gene's germline CDR1 is DFQATT and CDR2 SNEGSKA (reference sequence). CDR3 size: 15 residues. Here the CDR3 reads CRARARGESTDTQYF. The CDR3 nucleotides read TGCAGAGCTAGAGCACGGGGAGAAAGCACAGATACGCAGTATTTT.

This clonotype was observed many times. This chain connects TRBV5-4 to TRBJ1-2; 12 bases are a match to TRBD1. Germline CDR1 and CDR2: SGHNT and YYREEE (reference sequence). CDR3 length equals 18 residues. J lost 4 bases, V lost 0 bases, and 10 bases had no gene match. The CDR3 region is CASSLDPGQGAVGYGYTF. The CDR3 region has the DNA TGTGCCAGCAGCTTGGACCCGGGACAGGGGGCGGTCGGCTATGGCTACACCTTC.

The V call is TRBV20-1, the J call TRBJ2-7, with unresolved D. This CDR3 spans 13 amino acids. Trimming took off 3 bases at V and 0 bases at J, with 9 bases between the two ends. The germline gives CDR1 DFQATT, CDR2 SNEGSKA (reference sequence). For the CDR3, the DNA is TGCAGTGCTAGCCAGACTTACTCCTACGAGCAGTACTTC. Its protein is CSASQTYSYEQYF.

The gene calls are TRBV6-5 and TRBJ2-7; 13 nucleotides match TRBD2. The J segment lost 4 bases and the V segment lost 1 base, leaving 1 base of the junction unmatched. The CDR3 length is 15 residues. Germline-derived CDR1 and CDR2 are MNHEY and SVGAGI. The CDR3 region is CASSYWTSGSYEQYF. The CDR3, as DNA: TGTGCCAGCAGTTACTGGACTAGCGGGAGTTACGAGCAGTACTTC.

This clonotype was seen at least ten times. V and J are TRBV3-1 and TRBJ2-3; no definite D call. The germline CDR1 and CDR2 sequences are LGHDT and YNNKEL (reference sequence). V shed 0 bases and J shed 6 bases, with 7 bases lying between them. The length of the CDR3 is 13 residues. The CDR3 DNA follows: TGTGCCAGCAGCCAAGATCTTGAGGATACGCAGTATTTT. This codes for CASSQDLEDTQYF.

For this clonotype: A much larger clone differs by one base, so this may be a read error. V is TRBV20-1 and J is TRBJ1-5; no reliable D call. The CDR3 has 16 residues. Germline lookup yields CDR1 DFQATT and CDR2 SNEGSKA (reference sequence). V lost 2 bases and J lost 0, with 14 bases in between. CDR3 sequence (DNA): TGCAGTGCTAGATCGTACCAGGTAATTAGCAATCAGCCCCAGCATTTT. Translation gives CSARSYQVISNQPQHF.

The chain combines TRBV6-6 with TRBJ2-1, with 8 bases lining up with TRBD1. Germline assignment: CDR1 MNHNY and CDR2 SVGAGI (reference sequence). Trimming removed 1 base from V and 7 bases from J; junction bases left unmatched: 9. CDR3 size: 16 residues. The CDR3 region has the DNA TGTGCCAGCAGTTACTTGACCCTGCAGGGGGCGAATGAGCAGTTCTTC. It translates to CASSYLTLQGANEQFF.